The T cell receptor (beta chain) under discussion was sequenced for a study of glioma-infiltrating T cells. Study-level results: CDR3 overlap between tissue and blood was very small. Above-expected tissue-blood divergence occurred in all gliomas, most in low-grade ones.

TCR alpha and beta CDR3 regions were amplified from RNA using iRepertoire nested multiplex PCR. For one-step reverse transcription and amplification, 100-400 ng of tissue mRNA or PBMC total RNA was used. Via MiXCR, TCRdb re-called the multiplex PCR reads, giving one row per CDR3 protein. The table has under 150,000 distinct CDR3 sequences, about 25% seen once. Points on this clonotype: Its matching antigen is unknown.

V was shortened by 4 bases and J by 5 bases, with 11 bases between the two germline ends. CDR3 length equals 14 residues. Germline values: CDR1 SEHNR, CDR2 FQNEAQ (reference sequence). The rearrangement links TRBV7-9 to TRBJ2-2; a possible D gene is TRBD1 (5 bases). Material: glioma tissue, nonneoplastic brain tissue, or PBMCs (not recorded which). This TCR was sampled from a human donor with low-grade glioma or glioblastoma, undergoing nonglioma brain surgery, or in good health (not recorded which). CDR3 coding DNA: TGTGCCAGCAGCTGGGGCTCCTATACCGGGGAGCTGTTTTTT. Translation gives CASSWGSYTGELFF. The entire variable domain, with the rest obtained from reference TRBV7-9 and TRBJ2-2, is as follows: DTGVSQNPRHKITKRGQNVTFRCDPISEHNRLYWYRQTLGQGPEFLTYFQNEAQLEKSRLLSDRFSAERPKGSFSTLEIQRTEQGDSAMYLCASSWGSYTGELFFGEGSRLTVL.